This T cell receptor beta chain was observed in a study of blood T cell repertoires in COVID-19. Study background: Samples taken during acute and convalescent COVID-19 were collected in the United States, Italy and Spain. The analysed material was cDNA or gDNA that came from T cells, B-cell-depleted T cells, or PBMCs.

As originally analysed: By means of reference gene primer amplification, nucleated cell counts were estimated. The repertoire was sequenced with immunoSEQ multiplex PCR; TCRdb's copy has only in-frame clones and lacks some. V, J and clone size were drawn from that table, and D and trimming were deduced from the DNA. The sample has around 10,000 clones; around 90% are singletons. V lost 2 bases and J lost 4, with 9 bases in between. The germline CDR1 and CDR2 sequences are GTSNPN and SVGIG (reference sequence). The CDR3 is 12 residues long. Material for sequencing was peripheral blood. The chain links TRBV30 to TRBJ2-7; D perhaps matches TRBD1 (5 bases). The receptor was isolated from a human donor in a cohort sampled during active COVID-19. The CDR3 nucleotides read TGTGCCTGGAGTTACCAGGGTTACGAGCAGTACTTC. Protein sequence: CAWSYQGYEQYF.